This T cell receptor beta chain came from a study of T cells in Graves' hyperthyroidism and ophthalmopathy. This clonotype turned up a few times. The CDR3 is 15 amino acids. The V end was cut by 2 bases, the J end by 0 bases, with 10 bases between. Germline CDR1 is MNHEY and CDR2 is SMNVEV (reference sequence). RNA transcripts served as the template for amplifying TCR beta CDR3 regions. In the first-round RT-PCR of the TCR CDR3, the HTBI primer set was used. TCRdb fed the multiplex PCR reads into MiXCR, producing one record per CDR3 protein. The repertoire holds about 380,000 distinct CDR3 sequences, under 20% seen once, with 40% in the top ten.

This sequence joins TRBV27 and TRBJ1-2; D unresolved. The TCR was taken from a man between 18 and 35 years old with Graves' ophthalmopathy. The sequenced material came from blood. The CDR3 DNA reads TGTGCCAGCAGTTTAGCAGGTGAAACTAACTATGGCTACACCTTC. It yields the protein CASSLAGETNYGYTF.